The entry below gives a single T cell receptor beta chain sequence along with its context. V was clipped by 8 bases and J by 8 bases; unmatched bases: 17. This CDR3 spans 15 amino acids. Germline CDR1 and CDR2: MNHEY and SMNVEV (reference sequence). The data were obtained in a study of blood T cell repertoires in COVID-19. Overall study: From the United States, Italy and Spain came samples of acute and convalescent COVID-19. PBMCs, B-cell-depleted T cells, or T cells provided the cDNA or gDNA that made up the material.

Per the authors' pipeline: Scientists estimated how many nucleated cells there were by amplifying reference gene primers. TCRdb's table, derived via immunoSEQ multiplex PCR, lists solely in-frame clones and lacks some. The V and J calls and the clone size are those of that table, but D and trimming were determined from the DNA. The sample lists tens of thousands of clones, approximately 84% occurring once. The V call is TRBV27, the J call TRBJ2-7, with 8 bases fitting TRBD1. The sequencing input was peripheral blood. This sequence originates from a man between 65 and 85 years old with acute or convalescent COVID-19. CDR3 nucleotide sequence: TGTGCCAGCTCCTCCTACCGGGACAGGTCTTTTAAGCAGTACTTC. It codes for CASSSYRDRSFKQYF.